This paragraph reports one T cell receptor beta chain. Unique molecular identifiers, one per molecule, were present on every TCR cDNA molecule. TCRdb itself ran the 5' RACE reads through MiXCR, one entry per CDR3 protein. The table records over 85,000 distinct CDR3 sequences, approximately 19% of them present only once. Time point specified: blood at routine non-recurrence follow-up after resection. The record originates from a study of spatial heterogeneity in lung cancer. The sequencing used PBMCs, collected at follow-up. This TCR was recovered from a male donor with early-stage non-small cell lung cancer.

The chain's CDR3 is CASSQDRSSYEQYF. The CDR3, as DNA: TGTGCCAGCAGCCAAGACAGAAGCTCCTACGAGCAGTACTTC. This chain links TRBV14 with TRBJ2-7; D gene unclear. This CDR3 has 14 residues. Trimming removed 0 bases from V and 0 bases from J, with 6 bases in between. The germline gives CDR1 SGHDN, CDR2 FVKESK.